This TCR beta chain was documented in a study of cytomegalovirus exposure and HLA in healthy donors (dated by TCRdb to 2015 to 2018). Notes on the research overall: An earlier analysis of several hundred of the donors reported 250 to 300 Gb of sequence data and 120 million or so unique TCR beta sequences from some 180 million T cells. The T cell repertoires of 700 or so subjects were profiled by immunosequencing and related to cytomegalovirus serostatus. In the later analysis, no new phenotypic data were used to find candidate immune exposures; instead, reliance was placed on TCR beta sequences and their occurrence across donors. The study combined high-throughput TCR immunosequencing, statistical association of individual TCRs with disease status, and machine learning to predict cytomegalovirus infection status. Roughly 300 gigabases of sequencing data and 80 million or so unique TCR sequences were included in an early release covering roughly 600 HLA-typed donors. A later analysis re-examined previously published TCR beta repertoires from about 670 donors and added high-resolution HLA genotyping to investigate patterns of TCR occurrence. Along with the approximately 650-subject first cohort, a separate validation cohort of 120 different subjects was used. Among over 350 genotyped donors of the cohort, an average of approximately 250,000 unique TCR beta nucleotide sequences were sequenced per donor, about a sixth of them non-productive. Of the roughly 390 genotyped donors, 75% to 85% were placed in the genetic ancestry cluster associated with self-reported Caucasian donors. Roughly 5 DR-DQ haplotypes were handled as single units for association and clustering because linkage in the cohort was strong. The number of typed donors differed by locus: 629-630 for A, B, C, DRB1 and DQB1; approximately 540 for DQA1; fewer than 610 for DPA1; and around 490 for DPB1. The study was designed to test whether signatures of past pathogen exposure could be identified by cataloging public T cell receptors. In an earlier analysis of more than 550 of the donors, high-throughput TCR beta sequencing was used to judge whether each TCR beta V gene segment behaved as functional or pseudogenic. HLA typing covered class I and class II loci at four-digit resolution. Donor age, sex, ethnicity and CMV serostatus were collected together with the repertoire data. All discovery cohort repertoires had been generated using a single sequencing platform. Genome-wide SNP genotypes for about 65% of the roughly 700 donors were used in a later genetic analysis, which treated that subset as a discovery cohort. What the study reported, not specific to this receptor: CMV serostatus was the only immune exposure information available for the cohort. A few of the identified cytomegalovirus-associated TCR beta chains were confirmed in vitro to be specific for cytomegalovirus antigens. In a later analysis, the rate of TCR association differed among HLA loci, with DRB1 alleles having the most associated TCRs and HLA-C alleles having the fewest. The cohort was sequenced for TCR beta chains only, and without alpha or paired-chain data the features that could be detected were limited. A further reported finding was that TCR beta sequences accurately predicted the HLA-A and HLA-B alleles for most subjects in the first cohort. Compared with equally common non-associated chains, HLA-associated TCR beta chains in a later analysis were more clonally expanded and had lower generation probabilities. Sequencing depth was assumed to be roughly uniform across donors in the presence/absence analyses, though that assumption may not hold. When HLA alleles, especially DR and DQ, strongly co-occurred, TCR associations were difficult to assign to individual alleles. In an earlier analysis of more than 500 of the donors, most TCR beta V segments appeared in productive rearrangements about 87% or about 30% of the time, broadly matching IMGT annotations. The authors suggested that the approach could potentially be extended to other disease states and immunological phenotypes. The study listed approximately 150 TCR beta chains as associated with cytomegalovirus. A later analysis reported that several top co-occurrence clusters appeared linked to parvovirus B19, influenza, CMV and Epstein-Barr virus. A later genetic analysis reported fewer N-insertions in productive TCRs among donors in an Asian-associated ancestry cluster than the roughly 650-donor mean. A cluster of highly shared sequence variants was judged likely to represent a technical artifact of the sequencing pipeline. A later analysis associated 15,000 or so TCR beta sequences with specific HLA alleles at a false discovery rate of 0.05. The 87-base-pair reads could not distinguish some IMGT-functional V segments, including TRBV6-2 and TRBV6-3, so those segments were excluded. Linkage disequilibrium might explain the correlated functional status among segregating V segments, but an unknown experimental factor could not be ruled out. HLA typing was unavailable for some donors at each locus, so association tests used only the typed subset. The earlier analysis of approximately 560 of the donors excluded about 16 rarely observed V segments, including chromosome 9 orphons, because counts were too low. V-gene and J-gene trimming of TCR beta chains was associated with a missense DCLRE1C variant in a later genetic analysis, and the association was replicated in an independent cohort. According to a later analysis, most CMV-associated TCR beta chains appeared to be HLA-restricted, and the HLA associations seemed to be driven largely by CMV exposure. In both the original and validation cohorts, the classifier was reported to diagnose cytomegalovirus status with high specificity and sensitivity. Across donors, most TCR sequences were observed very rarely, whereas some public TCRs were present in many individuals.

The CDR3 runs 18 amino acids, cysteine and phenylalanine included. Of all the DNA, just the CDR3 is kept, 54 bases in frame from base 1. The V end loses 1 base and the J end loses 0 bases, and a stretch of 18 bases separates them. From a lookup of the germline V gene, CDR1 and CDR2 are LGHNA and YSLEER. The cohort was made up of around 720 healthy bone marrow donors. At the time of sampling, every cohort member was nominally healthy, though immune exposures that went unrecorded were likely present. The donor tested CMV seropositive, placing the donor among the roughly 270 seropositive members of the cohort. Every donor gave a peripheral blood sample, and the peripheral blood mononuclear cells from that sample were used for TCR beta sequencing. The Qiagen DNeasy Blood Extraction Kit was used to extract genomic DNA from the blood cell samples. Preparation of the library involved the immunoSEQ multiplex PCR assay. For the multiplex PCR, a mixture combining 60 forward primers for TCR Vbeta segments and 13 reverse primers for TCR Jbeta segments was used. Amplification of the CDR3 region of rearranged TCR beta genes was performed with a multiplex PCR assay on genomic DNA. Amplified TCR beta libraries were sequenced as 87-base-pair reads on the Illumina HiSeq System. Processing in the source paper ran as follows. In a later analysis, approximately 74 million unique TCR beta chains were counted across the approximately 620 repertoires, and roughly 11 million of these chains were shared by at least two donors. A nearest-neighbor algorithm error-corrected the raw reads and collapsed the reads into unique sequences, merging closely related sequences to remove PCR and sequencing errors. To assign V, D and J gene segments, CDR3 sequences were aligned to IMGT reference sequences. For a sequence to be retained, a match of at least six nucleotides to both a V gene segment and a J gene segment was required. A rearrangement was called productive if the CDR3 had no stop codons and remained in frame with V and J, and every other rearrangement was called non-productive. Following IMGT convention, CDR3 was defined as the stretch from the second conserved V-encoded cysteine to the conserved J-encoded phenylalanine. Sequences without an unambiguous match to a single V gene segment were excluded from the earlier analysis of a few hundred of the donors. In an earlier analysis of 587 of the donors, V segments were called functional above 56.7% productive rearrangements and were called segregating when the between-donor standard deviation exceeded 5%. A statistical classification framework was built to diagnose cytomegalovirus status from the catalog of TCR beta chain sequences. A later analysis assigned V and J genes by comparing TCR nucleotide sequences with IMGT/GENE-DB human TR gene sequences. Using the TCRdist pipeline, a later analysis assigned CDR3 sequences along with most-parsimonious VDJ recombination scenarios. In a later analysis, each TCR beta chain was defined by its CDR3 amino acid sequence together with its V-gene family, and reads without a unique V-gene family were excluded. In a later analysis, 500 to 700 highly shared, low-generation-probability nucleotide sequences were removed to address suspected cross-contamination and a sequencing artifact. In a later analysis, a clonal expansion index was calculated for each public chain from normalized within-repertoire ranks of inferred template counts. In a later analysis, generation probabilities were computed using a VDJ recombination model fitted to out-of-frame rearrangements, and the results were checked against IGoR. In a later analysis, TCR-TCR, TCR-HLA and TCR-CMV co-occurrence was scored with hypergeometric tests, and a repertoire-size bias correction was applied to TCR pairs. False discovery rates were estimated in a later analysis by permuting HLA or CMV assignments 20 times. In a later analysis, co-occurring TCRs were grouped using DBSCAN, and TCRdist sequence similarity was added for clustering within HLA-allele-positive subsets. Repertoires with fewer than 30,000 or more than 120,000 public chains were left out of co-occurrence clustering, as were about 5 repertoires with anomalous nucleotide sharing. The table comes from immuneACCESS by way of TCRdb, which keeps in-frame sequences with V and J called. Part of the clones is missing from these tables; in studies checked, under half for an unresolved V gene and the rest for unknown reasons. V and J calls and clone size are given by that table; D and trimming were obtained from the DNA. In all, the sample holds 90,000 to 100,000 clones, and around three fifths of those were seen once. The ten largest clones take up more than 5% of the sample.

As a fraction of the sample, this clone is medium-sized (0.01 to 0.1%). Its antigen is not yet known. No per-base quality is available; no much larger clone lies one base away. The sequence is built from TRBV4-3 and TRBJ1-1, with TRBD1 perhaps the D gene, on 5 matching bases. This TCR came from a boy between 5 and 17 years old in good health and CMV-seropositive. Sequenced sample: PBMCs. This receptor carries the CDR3 CASSQAWRRELMNTEAFF. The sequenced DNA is TGCGCCAGCAGCCAAGCGTGGCGCAGGGAACTCATGAACACTGAAGCTTTCTTT.